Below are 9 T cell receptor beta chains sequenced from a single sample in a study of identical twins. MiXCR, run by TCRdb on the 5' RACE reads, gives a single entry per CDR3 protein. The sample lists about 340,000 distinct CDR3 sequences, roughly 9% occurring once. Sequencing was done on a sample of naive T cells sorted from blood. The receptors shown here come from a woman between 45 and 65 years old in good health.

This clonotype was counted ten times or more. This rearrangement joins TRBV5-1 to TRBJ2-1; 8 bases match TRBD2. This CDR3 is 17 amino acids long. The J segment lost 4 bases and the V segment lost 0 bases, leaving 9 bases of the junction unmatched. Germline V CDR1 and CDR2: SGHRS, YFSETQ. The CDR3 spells CASSLVSTGRGYNEQFF. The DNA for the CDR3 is TGCGCCAGCAGCTTGGTTTCTACCGGGAGGGGATACAATGAGCAGTTCTTC.

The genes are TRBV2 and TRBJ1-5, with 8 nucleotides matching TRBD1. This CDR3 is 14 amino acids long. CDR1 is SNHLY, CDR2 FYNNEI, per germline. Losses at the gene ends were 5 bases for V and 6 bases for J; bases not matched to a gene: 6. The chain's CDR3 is CASSLDRERQPQHF. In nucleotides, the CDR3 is TGTGCCAGCAGTTTGGACAGGGAACGTCAGCCCCAGCATTTT.

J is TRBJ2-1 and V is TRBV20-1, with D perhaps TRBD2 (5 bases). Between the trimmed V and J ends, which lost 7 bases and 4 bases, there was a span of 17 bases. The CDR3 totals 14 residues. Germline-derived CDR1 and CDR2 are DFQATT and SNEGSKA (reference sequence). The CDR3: CSVPRASWYNEQFF. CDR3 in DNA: TGCAGTGTACCCCGGGCTAGCTGGTACAATGAGCAGTTCTTC.

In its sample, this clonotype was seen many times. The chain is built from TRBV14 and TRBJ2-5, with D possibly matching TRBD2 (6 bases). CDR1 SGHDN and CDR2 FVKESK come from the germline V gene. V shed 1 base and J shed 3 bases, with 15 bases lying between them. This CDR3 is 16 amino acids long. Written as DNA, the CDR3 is TGTGCCAGCAGCCAAGTAGTCCGACTAGTTGAAGAGACCCAGTACTTC. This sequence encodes CASSQVVRLVEETQYF. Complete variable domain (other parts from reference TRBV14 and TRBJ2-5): EAGVTQFPSHSVIEKGQTVTLRCDPISGHDNLYWYRRVMGKEIKFLLHFVKESKQDESGMPNNRFLAERTGGTYSTLKVQPAELEDSGVYFCASSQVVRLVEETQYFGPGTRLLVL.

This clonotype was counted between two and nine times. The CDR3 is CSVAQGFSGNTIYF. CDR3 nucleotide sequence: TGCAGCGTTGCACAGGGGTTCTCTGGAAACACCATATATTTT. The chain recombines TRBV29-1 with TRBJ1-3; 7 bases agree with TRBD1. Germline CDR1 and CDR2: SQVTM and ANQGSEA. Losses at the gene ends were 4 bases for V and 0 bases for J; bases not matched to a gene: 3. The CDR3 sequence is 14 residues long.

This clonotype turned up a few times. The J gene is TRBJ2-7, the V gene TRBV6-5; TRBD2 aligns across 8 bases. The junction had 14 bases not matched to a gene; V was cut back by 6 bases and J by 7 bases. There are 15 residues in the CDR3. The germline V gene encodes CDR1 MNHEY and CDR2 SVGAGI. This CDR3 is CASRSGGLGVGEQYF. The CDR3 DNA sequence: TGTGCCAGCAGATCGGGAGGGCTAGGGGTAGGGGAGCAGTACTTC.

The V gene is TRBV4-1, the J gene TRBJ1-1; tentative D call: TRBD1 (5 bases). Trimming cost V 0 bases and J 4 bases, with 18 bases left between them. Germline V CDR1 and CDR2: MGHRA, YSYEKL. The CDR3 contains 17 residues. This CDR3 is CASSQEGSGRAVTEAFF. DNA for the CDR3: TGCGCCAGCAGCCAAGAGGGATCAGGGCGCGCAGTCACTGAAGCTTTCTTT.

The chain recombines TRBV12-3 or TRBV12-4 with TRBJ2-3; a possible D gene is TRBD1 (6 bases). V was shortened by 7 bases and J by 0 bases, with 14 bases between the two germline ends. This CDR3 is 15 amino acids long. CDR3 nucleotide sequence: TGTGCCAGCACCCTCAGACAGGACAGCACAGATACGCAGTATTTT. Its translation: CASTLRQDSTDTQYF.

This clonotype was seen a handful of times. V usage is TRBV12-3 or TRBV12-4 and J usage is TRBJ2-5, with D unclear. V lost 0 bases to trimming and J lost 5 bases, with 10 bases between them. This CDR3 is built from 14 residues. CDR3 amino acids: CASSLALGRETQYF. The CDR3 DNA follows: TGTGCCAGCAGTTTAGCGCTCGGGCGGGAGACCCAGTACTTC.